This section outlines one T cell receptor (beta chain) sequence together with its context. The sample belongs to a study of control samples from healthy donors and cancer patients. The CDR3 contains 13 residues. V lost 5 bases to trimming and J lost 9 bases; unmatched junction nucleotides: 2. TCRdb's copy holds only in-frame clones and misses some; the assay was immunoSEQ multiplex PCR. The repertoire has about 150,000 clones, over 90% of them found once; the top ten carry over 2%. This TCR came from a man aged 50 to 60 in good health. The sample consisted of blood. The chain has TRBV12-3 or TRBV12-4 and TRBJ1-6; 9 bases map to TRBD1. In DNA, the CDR3 is TGTGCCAGCAGTCGGGACAGGGTTTCACCCCTCCACTTT. Amino acids: CASSRDRVSPLHF.